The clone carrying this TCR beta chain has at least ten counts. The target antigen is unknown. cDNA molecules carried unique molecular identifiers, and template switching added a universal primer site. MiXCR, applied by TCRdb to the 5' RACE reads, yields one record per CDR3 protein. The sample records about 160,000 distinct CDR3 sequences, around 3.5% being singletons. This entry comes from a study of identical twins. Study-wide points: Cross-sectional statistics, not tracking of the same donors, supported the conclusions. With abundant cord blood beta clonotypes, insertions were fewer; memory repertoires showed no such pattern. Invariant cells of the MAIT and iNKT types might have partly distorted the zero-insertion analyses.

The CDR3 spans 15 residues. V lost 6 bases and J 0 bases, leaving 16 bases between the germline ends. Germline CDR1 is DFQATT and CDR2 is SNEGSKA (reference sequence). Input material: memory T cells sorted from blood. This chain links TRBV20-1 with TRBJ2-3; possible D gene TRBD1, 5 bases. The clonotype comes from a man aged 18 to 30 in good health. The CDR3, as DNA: TGCAGTGCCGACAGCCGCCTGATTAGCACAGATACGCAGTATTTT. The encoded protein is CSADSRLISTDTQYF.